The sequence of this T cell receptor (beta chain) was determined in a study of identical twins. The CDR3 is 11 amino acids. CDR1 and CDR2 from the germline V gene are MNHNS and SASEGT. Notes on this clonotype: Antigen specificity is unknown. This may stem from a read error, because a much larger clone lies one nucleotide away.

Overall study results and limits: Within monozygotic twins, out-of-frame TCR alpha sharing was underestimated by the models.

cDNA molecules carried unique molecular identifiers, and template switching added a universal primer site. TCRdb called the 5' RACE reads again in MiXCR, with one record for every CDR3 protein. The data hold 1.5 million or so distinct CDR3 sequences, with around 33% observed a single time. The receptor was isolated from a newborn girl in good health. The sample consisted of cord blood. The V gene is TRBV6-1, the J gene TRBJ2-4; the D is unclear. The DNA end favors TRBJ2-7, so the J call may be wrong. The CDR3 spells CASSEQFEQYF. The CDR3 DNA reads TGTGCCAGCAGTGAACAGTTCGAGCAGTACTTC.